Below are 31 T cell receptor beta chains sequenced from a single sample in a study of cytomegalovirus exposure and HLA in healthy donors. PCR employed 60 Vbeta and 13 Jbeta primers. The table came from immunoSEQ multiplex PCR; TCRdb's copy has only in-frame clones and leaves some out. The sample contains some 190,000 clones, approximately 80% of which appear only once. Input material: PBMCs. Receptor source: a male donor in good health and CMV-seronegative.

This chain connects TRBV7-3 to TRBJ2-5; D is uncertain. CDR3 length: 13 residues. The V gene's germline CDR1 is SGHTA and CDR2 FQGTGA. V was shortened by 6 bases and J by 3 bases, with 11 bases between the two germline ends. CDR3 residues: CASSTVKKETQYF. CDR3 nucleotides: TGTGCCAGCAGTACGGTAAAAAAAGAGACCCAGTACTTC.

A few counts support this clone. CDR3 sequence (DNA): TGTGCCAGCAGCTTGACAGGCCGAACGGCTAATGAAAAACTGTTTTTT. Protein: CASSLTGRTANEKLFF. This sequence joins TRBV7-9 and TRBJ1-4; maybe TRBD1 (6 bases). Trimming stripped 3 bases from V and 3 bases from J, with 14 bases between. Germline V gene lookup returns CDR1 SEHNR and CDR2 FQNEAQ (reference sequence). The CDR3 sequence is 16 residues long.

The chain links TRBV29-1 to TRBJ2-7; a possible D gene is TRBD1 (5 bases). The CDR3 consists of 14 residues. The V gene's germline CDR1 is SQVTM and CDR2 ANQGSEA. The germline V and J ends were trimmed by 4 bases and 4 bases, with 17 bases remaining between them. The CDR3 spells CSVAHRLLGYEQYF. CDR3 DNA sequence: TGCAGCGTTGCCCACAGGTTACTGGGGTACGAGCAGTACTTC.

The CDR3 sequence is CASSFGGADTQYF. As DNA, the CDR3 is TGTGCCAGCAGCTTTGGGGGGGCGGATACGCAGTATTTT. The V and J genes are TRBV7-9 and TRBJ2-3; D may be TRBD2 (7 bases). CDR1 is SEHNR and CDR2 is FQNEAQ in the germline V gene (reference sequence). CDR3 length equals 13 residues. Trimming removed 3 bases at V and 6 bases at J, with 10 bases between. Complete variable domain (other parts from reference TRBV7-9 and TRBJ2-3): DTGVSQNPRHKITKRGQNVTFRCDPISEHNRLYWYRQTLGQGPEFLTYFQNEAQLEKSRLLSDRFSAERPKGSFSTLEIQRTEQGDSAMYLCASSFGGADTQYFGPGTRLTVL.

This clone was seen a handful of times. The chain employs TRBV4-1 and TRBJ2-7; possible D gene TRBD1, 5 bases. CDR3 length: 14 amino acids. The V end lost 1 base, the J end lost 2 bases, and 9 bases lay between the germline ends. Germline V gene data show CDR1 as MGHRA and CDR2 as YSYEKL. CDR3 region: CASSQGQSAYEQYF. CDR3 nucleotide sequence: TGCGCCAGCAGCCAAGGACAGTCAGCCTACGAGCAGTACTTC.

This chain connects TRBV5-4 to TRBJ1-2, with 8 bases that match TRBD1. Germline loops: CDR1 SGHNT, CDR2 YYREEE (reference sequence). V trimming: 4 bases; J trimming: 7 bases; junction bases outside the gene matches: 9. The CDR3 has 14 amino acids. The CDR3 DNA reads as TGTGCCAGCAGCAGGCGGACAGGGTCTGCTGGCTACACCTTC. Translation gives CASSRRTGSAGYTF.

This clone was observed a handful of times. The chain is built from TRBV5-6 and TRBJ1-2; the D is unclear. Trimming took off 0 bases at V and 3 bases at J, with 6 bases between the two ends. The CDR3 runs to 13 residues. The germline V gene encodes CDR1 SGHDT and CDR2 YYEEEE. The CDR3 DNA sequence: TGTGCCAGCAGCTTGGTCCCTTACTATGGCTACACCTTC. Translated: CASSLVPYYGYTF.

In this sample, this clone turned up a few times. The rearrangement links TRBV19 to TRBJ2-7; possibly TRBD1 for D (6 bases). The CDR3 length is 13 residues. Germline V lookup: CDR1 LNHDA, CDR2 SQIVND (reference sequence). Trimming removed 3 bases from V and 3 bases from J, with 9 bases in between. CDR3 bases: TGTGCCAGTAGTATCCGCAGGGGCTACGAGCAGTACTTC. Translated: CASSIRRGYEQYF.

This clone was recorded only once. The CDR3 region is CASLGGTEAFF. Here the CDR3 DNA reads TGTGCCAGCCTGGGGGGGACTGAAGCTTTCTTT. The chain has TRBV6-9 and TRBJ1-1; TRBD1 is a possible D gene (5 bases). CDR1 and CDR2 from the germline V gene are MNHGY and SVAAGI. The CDR3 loop spans 11 amino acids. Trimming shortened V by 8 bases and J by 5 bases, and 9 bases separated the two germline ends.

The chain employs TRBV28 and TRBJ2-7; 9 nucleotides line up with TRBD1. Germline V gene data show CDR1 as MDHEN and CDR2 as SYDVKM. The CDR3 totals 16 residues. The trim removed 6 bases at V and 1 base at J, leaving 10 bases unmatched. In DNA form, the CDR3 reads TGTGCCAGCAGCCATACTACCGGGACAGGGTCCTACGAGCAGTACTTC. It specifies CASSHTTGTGSYEQYF.

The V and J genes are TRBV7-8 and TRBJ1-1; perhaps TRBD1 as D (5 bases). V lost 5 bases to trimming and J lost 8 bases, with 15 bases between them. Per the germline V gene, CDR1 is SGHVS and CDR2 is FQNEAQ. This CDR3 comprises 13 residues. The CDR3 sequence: CASSPVRGGEAFF. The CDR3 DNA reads TGTGCCAGCAGCCCCGTAAGGGGCGGAGAAGCTTTCTTT.

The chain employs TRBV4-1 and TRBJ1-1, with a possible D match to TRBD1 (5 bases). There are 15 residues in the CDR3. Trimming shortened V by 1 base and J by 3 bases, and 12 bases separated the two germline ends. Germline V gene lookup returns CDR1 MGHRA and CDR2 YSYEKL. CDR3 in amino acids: CASSQGWGLYTEAFF. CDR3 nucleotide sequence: TGCGCCAGCAGCCAAGGATGGGGCTTATACACTGAAGCTTTCTTT.

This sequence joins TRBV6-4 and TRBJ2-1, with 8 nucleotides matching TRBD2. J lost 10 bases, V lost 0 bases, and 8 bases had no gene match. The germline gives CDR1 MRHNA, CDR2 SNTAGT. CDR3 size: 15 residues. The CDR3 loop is CASSDSRSGSEEQFF. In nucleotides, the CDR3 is TGTGCCAGCAGTGACTCGAGGAGCGGGAGTGAGGAGCAGTTCTTC.

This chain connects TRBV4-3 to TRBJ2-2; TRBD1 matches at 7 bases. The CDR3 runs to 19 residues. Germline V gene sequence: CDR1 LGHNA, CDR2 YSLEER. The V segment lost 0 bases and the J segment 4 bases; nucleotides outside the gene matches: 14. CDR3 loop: CASSQETWLDRESTGELFF. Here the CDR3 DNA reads TGCGCCAGCAGCCAAGAGACCTGGCTTGACAGGGAGTCCACCGGGGAGCTGTTTTTT.

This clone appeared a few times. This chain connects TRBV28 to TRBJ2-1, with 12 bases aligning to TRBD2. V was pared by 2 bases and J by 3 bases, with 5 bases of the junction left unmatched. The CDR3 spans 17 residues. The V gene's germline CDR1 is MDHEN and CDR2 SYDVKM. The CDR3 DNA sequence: TGTGCCAGCAGTTTAGGGGCTAGCGGGAGGGTCTACAATGAGCAGTTCTTC. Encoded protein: CASSLGASGRVYNEQFF.

The CDR3 is CASSSTGNSGNTIYF. The CDR3 DNA follows: TGTGCCAGCAGTTCCACAGGGAACTCTGGAAACACCATATATTTT. This chain uses TRBV6-5 with TRBJ1-3, with D tentatively TRBD1 (6 bases). The CDR3 length is 15 residues. The germline V gene has CDR1 MNHEY and CDR2 SVGAGI. Trimming pared 4 bases from V and 0 bases from J, leaving 10 bases between.

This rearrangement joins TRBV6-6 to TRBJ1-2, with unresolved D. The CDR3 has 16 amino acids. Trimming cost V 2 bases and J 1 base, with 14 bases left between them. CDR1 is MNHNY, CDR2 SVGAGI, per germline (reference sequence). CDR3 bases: TGTGCCAGCAGTTACCCTAATCCGACAAATAACTATGGCTACACCTTC. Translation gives CASSYPNPTNNYGYTF.

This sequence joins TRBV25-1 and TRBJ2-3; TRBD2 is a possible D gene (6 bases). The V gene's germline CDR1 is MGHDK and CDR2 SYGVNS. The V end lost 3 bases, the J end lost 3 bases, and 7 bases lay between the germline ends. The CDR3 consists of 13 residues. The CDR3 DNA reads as TGTGCCAGCAGTGATGGGGGGACAGATACGCAGTATTTT. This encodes CASSDGGTDTQYF.

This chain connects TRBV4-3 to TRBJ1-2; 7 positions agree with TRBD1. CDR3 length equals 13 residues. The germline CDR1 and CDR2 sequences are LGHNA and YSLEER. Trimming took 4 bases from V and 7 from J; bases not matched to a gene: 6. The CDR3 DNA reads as TGCGCCAGCAGCCGAGTGACAGGGAGTGGCTACACCTTC. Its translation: CASSRVTGSGYTF.

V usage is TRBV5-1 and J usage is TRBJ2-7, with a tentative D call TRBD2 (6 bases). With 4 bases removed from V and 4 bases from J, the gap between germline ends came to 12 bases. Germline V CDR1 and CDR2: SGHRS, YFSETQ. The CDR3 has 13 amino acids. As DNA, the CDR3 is TGCGCCAGCAGCCTGTCCGGAGGGTACGAGCAGTACTTC. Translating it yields CASSLSGGYEQYF.

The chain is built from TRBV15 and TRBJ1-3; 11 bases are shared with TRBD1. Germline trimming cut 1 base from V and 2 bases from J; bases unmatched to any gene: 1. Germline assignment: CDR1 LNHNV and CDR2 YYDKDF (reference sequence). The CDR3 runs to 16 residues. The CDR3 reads CATSRGGQGAGNTIYF. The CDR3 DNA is TGTGCCACCAGCAGAGGGGGACAGGGGGCTGGAAACACCATATATTTT. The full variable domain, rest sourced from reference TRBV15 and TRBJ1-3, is DAMVIQNPRYQVTQFGKPVTLSCSQTLNHNVMYWYQQKSSQAPKLLFHYYDKDFNNEADTPDNFQSRRPNTSFCFLDIRSPGLGDTAMYLCATSRGGQGAGNTIYFGEGSWLTVV.

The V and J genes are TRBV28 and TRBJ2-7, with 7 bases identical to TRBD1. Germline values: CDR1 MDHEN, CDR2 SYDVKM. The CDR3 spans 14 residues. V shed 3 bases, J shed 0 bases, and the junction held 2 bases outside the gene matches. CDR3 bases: TGTGCCAGCAGTTTGACAGGGCCCTCCTACGAGCAGTACTTC. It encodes CASSLTGPSYEQYF. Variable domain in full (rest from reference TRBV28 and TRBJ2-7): DVKVTQSSRYLVKRTGEKVFLECVQDMDHENMFWYRQDPGLGLRLIYFSYDVKMKEKGDIPEGYSVSREKKERFSLILESASTNQTSMYLCASSLTGPSYEQYFGPGTRLTVT.

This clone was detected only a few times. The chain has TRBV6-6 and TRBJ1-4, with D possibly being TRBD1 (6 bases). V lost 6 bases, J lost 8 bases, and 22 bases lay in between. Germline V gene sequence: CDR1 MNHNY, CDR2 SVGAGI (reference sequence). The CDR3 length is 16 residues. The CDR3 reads CASRFLNRVGMEKLFF. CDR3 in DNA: TGTGCCAGCAGGTTTCTAAACAGGGTGGGAATGGAAAAACTGTTTTTT.

CDR3 nucleotide sequence: TGTGCCAGTAGTCTCGGGACTCCGAACACCGGGGAGCTGTTTTTT. Encoded protein: CASSLGTPNTGELFF. The rearrangement links TRBV19 to TRBJ2-2; a weak D match, TRBD2 (6 bases). Germline values: CDR1 LNHDA, CDR2 SQIVND (reference sequence). V lost 5 bases, J lost 0 bases, and 10 bases lay in between. The CDR3 length is 15 residues.

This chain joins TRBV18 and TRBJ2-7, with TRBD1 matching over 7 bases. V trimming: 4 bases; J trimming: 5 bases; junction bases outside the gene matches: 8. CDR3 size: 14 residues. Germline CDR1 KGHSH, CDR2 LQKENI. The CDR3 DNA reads TGTGCCAGCTCACTTGACAGGGTTGGCAACGAGCAGTACTTC. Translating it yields CASSLDRVGNEQYF.

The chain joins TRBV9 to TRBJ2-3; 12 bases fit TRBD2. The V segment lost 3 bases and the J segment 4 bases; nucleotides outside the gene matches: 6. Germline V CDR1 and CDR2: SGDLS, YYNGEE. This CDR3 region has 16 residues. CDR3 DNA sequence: TGTGCCAGCAGCGAAAAACTAGCGGGGGGCGCAGATACGCAGTATTTT. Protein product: CASSEKLAGGADTQYF.

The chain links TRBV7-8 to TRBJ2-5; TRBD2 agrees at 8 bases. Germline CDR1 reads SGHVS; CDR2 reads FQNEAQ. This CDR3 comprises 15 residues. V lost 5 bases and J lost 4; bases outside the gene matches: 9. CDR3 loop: CASSAPGLAGETQYF. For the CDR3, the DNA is TGTGCCAGCAGCGCCCCCGGGCTAGCGGGAGAGACCCAGTACTTC.

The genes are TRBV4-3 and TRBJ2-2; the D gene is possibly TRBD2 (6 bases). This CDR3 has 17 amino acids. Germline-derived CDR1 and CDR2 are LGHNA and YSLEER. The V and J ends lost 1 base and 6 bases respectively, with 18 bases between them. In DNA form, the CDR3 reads TGCGCCAGCAGCCAAGTAGTGGCAGGGAGGAAGGCCGGGGAGCTGTTTTTT. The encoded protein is CASSQVVAGRKAGELFF.

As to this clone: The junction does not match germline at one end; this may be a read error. The chain's CDR3 is CASSPQGVTNYGYPF. CDR3 nucleotides: TGTGCCAGCAGTCCCCAGGGGGTGACTAACTATGGCTACCCCTTC. The chain is built from TRBV2 and TRBJ1-2; 7 bases are shared with TRBD1. This CDR3 is 15 amino acids long. The germline V gene encodes CDR1 SNHLY and CDR2 FYNNEI.

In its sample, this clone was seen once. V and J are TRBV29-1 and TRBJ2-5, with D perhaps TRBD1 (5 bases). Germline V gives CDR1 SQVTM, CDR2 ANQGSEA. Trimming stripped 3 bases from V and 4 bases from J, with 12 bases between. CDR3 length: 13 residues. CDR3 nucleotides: TGCAGCGTTGATCCTCAGGGCCCAGAGACCCAGTACTTC. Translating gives CSVDPQGPETQYF. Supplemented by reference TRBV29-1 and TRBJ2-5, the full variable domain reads SAVISQKPSRDICQRGTSLTIQCQVDSQVTMMFWYRQQPGQSLTLIATANQGSEATYESGFVIDKFPISRPNLTFSTLTVSNMSPEDSSIYLCSVDPQGPETQYFGPGTRLLVL.

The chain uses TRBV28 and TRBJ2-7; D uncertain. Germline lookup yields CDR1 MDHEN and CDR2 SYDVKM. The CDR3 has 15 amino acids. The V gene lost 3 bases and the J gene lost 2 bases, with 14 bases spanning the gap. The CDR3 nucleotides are TGTGCCAGCAGTTTTTCTGGTAATTGGCCCTACGAGCAGTACTTC. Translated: CASSFSGNWPYEQYF.